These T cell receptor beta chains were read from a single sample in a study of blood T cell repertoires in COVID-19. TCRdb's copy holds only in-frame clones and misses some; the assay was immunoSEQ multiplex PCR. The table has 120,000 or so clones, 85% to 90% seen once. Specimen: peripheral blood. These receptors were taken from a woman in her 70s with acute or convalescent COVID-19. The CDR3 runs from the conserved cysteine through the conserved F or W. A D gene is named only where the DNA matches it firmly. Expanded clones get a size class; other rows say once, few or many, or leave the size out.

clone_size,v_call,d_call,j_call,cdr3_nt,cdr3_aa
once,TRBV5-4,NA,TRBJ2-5,TGTGCCAGCAGCTTCACGGGGGAAGAGACCCAGTACTTC,CASSFTGEETQYF
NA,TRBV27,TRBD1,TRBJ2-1,TGTGCCAGCAGTCACCGGACAGGGGGCGATGAGCAGTTCTTC,CASSHRTGGDEQFF
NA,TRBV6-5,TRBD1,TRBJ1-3,TGTGCCAGCAGCCCGACAGGGGACTCTGGAAACACCATATATTTT,CASSPTGDSGNTIYF
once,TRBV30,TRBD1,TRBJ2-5,TGTGCCTGGAGCGAGGGGACAGTAATACAAGAGACCCAGTACTTC,CAWSEGTVIQETQYF
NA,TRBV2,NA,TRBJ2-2,TGTGCCAGCAGTGGGGAGGCGTCCGGGGAGCTGTTTTTT,CASSGEASGELFF
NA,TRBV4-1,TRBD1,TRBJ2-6,TGCGCCAGCAGCCAAGGACAGGGGCGCGGGGCCAACGTCCTGACTTTC,CASSQGQGRGANVLTF
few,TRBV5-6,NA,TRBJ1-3,TGTGCCAGCAGCGCCTGGGGGCGGCTAGGAAACACCATATATTTT,CASSAWGRLGNTIYF
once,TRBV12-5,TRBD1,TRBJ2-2,TGTGCTAGTGGAAACAGGGGGCGCACCGGGGAGCTGTTTTTT,CASGNRGRTGELFF
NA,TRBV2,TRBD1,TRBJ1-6,TGTGCCAGCATCTCACAGGGGGCGGTTTCACCCCTCCACTTT,CASISQGAVSPLHF
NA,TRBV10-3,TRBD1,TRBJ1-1,TGTGCCACCACCGGGACAGGGGGCTCTGAAGCTTTCTTT,CATTGTGGSEAFF
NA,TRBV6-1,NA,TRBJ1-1,TGTGCCAGCAGTGAAGTTCCCCAGGGGACTGAAGCTTTCTTT,CASSEVPQGTEAFF
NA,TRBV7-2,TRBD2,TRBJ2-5,TGTGCCAGCAGCTTATTAGCGGGGGGGCCTGAGACCCAGTACTTC,CASSLLAGGPETQYF
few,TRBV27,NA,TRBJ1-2,TGTGCCAGCAGTTCCCCAGGCTATGGCTACACCTTC,CASSSPGYGYTF